The sequence of this TCR beta chain was determined in a study of T cells in Graves' hyperthyroidism and ophthalmopathy. The germline V and J ends were trimmed by 6 bases and 2 bases, with 17 bases remaining between them. This CDR3 region has 15 residues. RNA transcripts yielded amplified TCR beta CDR3 regions. TCR CDR3 underwent first-round RT-PCR with the HTBI primer set. TCRdb reprocessed the multiplex PCR reads with MiXCR, giving one entry per CDR3 protein. The table has over 500,000 distinct CDR3 sequences, about 45% seen once. Sequenced: peripheral blood or thyroid tissue (not recorded which). The TCR originated in an adult woman with Graves' disease, either hyperthyroidism or ophthalmopathy (not recorded which). The chain joins TRBV12-3 or TRBV12-4 to TRBJ2-7, with a weak D call TRBD2 (6 bases). The CDR3 loop is CASSLTGRSTYEQYF. In DNA form, the CDR3 reads TGTGCCAGCAGCTTAACCGGGAGATCCACCTACGAGCAGTACTTC.